This T cell receptor beta chain was identified during a study of human T cells and chemical hapten exposure. As concerns this clonotype: Its antigen is not identified. Relative to the germline gene, one junction end is altered; a read error may explain this.

Germline V gene data show CDR1 as SNHLY and CDR2 as FYNNEI. CDR3 size: 11 residues. Unique molecular identifiers were linked by the library to individual cDNA molecules. Per the original data handling: Sampled TCR counts reached a median of approximately 93,000 per sample, with values ranging from 23,224 to 690,600. TCRdb re-derived calls from the RACE reads in MiXCR, one entry per CDR3 protein. These V and J calls are TCRdb output, not the study's own analysis. Of 44,000 or so distinct CDR3 sequences in the sample, around 3.6% were seen once. Findings and limits, study-wide: There was no change with DPC sensitization in TCRs above 1 in 1000 frequency.

The time point here: healthy volunteer bleed at 6 weeks. The study extracted total RNA from unfractionated whole blood. This chain links TRBV2 with TRBJ1-2; D gene unclear. The sequence was collected from a human donor in good health. Some clones in this sample may be carry-over from other donors' samples. Material: whole blood. This CDR3 reads CASREVNGYTF. CDR3 DNA: TGTGCCAGCAGGGAAGTGAATGGCTACACCTTC.